This entry is about one T cell receptor beta chain. The antigen remains unidentified. Each donor's status was that of a healthy bone marrow donor. With V trimmed by 1 base and J by 1 base, 4 bases remained unmatched. The CDR3 covers 16 residues. Germline loops: CDR1 SGHAT, CDR2 FQNNGV. The sample belongs to a study of cytomegalovirus exposure and HLA in healthy donors. Study-wide results and limits: TCR beta sequences reportedly predicted the HLA-A and HLA-B alleles of most subjects accurately.

The PCR used 60 Vbeta and 13 Jbeta primers. The method was immunoSEQ multiplex PCR; TCRdb's version includes in-frame clones alone and lacks a portion of them. The sample consists of roughly 250,000 clones, approximately 84% of them appearing once. The specimen was PBMCs. This sequence was found in a woman between 35 and 50 years old in good health and CMV-seropositive. The chain has TRBV11-2 and TRBJ2-7, with 10 positions matching TRBD2. CDR3 nucleotides: TGTGCCAGCAGCTTAGGCGCTAGCGGGGGTTCCTACGAGCAGTACTTC. Its protein product is CASSLGASGGSYEQYF.